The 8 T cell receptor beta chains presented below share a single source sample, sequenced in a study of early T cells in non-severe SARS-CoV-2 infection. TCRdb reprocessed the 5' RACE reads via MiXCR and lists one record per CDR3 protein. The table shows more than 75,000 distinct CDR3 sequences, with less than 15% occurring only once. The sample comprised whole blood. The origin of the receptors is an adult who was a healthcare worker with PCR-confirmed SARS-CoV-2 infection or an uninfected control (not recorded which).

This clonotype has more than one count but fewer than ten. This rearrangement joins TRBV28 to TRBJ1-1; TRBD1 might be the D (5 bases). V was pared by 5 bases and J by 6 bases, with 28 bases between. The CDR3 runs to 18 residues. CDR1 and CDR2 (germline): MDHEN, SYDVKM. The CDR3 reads CASSTPGTLTGVFAEAFF. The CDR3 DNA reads TGTGCCAGCAGTACCCCCGGGACGTTGACCGGAGTTTTCGCTGAAGCTTTCTTT. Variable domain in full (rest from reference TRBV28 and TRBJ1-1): DVKVTQSSRYLVKRTGEKVFLECVQDMDHENMFWYRQDPGLGLRLIYFSYDVKMKEKGDIPEGYSVSREKKERFSLILESASTNQTSMYLCASSTPGTLTGVFAEAFFGQGTRLTVV.

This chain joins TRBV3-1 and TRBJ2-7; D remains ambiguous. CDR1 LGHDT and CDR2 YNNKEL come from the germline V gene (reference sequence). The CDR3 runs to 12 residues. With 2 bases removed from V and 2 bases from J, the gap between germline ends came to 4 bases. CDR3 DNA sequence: TGTGCCAGCAGCCAATCCACCTACGAGCAGTACTTC. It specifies CASSQSTYEQYF.

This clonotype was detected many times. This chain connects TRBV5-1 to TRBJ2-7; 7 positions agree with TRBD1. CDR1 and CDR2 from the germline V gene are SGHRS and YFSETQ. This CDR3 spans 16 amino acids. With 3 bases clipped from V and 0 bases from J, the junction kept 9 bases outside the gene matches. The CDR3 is CASSSGTGVSSYEQYF. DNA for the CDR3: TGCGCCAGCAGCTCAGGTACAGGGGTGAGCTCCTACGAGCAGTACTTC.

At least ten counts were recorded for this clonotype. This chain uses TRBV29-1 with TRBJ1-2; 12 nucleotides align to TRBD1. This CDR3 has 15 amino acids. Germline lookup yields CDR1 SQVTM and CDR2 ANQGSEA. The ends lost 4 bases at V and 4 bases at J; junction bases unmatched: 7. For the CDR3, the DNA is TGCAGCGTTGTTGCACGGGGACAGGGGGCCTATGGCTACACCTTC. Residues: CSVVARGQGAYGYTF.

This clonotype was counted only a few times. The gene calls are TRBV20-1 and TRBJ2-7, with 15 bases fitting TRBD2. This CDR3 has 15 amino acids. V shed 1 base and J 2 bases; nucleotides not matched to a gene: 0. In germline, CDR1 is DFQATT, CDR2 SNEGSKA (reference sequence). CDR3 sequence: CSARGTSGGAYEQYF. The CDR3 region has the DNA TGCAGTGCTAGAGGGACTAGCGGGGGGGCCTACGAGCAGTACTTC.

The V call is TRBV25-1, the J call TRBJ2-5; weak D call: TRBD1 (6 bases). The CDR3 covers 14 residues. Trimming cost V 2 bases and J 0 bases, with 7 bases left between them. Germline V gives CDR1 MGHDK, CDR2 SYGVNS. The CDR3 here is CASSEDRYQETQYF. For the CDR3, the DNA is TGTGCCAGCAGTGAAGACAGGTACCAAGAGACCCAGTACTTC.

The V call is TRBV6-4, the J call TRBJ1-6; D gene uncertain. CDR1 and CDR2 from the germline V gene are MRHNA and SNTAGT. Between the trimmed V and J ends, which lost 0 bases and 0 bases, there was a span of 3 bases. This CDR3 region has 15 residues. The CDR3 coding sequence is TGTGCCAGCAGTGACTCAAGCTCCTATAATTCACCCCTCCACTTT. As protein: CASSDSSSYNSPLHF.

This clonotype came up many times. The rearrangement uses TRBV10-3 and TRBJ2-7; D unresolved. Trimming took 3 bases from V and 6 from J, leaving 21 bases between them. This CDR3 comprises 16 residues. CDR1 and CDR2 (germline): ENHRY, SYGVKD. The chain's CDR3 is CAISELSPHEAREQYF. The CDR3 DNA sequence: TGTGCCATCAGTGAATTAAGTCCTCACGAGGCTCGCGAGCAGTACTTC.